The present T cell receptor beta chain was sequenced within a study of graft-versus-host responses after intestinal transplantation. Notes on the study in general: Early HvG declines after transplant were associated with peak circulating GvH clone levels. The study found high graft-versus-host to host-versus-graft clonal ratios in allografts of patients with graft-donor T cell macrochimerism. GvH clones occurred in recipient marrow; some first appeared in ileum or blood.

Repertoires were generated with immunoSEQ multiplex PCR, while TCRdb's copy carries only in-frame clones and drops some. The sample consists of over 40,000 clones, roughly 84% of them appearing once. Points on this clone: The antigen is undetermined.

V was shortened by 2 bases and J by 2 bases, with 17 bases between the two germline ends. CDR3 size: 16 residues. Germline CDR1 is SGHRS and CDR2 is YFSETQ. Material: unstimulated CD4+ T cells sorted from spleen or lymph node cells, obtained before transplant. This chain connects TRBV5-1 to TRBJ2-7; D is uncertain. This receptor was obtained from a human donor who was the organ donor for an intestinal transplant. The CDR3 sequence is CASSLKQPKGPYEQYF. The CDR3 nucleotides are TGCGCCAGCAGCTTAAAACAGCCAAAAGGGCCCTACGAGCAGTACTTC.